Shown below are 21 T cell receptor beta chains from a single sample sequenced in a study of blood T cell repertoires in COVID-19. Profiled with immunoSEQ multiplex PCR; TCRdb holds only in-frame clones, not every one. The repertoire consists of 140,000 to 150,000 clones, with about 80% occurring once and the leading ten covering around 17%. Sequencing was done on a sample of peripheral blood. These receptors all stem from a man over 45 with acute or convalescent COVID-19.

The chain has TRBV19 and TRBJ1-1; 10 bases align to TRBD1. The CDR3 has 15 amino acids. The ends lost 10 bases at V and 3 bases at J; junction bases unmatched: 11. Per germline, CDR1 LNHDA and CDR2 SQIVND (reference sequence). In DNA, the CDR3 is TGTGCCACCCTACCCCCGGGACAGGGGTACACTGAAGCTTTCTTT. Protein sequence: CATLPPGQGYTEAFF.

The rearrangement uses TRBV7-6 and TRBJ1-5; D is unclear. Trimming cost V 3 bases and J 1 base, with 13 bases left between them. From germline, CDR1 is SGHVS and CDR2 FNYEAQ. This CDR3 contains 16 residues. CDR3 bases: TGTGCCAGCAGCTTTGGAGGAAGGTCGAGCAATCAGCCCCAGCATTTT. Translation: CASSFGGRSSNQPQHF.

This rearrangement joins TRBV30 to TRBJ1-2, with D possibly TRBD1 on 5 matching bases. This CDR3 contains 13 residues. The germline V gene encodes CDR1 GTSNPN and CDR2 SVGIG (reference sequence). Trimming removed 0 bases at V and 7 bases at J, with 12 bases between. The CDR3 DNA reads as TGTGCCTGGAGTGTACGGGCAGGGCTTGGCTACACCTTC. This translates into CAWSVRAGLGYTF.

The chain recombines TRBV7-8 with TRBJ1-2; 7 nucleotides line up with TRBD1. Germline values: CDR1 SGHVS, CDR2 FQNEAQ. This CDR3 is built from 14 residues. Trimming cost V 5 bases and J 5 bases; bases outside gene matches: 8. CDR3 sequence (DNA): TGTGCCAGCAGCCCCGACAGGGTAGGATATGGCTACACCTTC. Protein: CASSPDRVGYGYTF.

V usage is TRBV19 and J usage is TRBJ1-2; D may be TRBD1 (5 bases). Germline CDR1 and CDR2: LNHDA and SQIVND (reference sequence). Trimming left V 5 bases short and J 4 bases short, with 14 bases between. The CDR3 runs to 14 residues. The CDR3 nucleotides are TGTGCCAGTAGTCCTTTTAGGGGCCCCTATGGCTACACCTTC. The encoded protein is CASSPFRGPYGYTF.

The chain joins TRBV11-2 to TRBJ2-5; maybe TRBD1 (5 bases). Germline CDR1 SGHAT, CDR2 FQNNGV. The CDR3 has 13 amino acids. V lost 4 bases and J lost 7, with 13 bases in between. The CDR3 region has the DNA TGTGCCAGCAGCTCCGACAGTCCGCGGACCCAGTACTTC. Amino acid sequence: CASSSDSPRTQYF.

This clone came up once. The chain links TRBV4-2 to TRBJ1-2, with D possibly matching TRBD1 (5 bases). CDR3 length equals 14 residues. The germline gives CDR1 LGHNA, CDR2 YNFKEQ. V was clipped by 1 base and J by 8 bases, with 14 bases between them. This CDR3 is CASSQVTREEGYTF. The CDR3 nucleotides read TGTGCCAGCAGCCAAGTAACCAGGGAGGAGGGCTACACCTTC.

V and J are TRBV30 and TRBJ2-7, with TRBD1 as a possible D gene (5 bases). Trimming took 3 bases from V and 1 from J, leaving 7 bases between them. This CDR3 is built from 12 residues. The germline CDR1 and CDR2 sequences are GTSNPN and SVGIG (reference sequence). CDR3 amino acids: CAWSRASYEQYV. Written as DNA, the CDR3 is TGTGCCTGGAGCAGGGCTTCCTACGAGCAGTACGTC.

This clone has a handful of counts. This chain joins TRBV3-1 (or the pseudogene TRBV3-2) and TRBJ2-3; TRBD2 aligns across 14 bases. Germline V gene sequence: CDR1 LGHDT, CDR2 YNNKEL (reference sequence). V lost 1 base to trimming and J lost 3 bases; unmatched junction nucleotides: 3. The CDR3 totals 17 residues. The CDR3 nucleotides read TGTGCCAGCAGCCAAGGGGGGACTAGCGGGGGAACAGATACGCAGTATTTT. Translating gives CASSQGGTSGGTDTQYF.

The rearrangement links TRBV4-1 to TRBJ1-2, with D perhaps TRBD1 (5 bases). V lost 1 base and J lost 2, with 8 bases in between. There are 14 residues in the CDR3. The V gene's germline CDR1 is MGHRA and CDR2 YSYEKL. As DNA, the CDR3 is TGCGCCAGCAGCCAAGCAGCAGGGAACTATGGCTACACCTTC. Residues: CASSQAAGNYGYTF.

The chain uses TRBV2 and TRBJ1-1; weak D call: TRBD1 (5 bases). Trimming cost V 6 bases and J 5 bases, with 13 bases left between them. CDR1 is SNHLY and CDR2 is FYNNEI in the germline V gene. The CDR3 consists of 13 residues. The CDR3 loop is CASRAGRETEAFF. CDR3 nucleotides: TGTGCCAGCAGAGCAGGGCGGGAGACTGAAGCTTTCTTT.

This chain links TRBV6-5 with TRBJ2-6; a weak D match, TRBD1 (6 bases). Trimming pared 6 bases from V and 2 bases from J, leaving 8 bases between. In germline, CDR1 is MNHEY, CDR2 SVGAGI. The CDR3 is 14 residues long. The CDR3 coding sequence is TGTGCCAGCAGCAGGGGTACTGGGGCCAACGTCCTGACTTTC. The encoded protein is CASSRGTGANVLTF.

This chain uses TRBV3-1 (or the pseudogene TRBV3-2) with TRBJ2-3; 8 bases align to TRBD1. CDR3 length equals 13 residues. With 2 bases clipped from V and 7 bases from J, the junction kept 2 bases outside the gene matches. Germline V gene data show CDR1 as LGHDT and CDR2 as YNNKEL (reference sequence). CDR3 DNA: TGTGCCAGCAGCCAAAGGACAGGGAATACGCAGTATTTT. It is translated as CASSQRTGNTQYF.

The CDR3 coding sequence is TGTGCCAGTTCGTATGTGAACACCGGGGAGCTGTTTTTT. Translated: CASSYVNTGELFF. The V and J genes are TRBV12-3 or TRBV12-4 and TRBJ2-2, with unresolved D. This CDR3 region has 13 residues. The germline V and J ends were trimmed by 9 bases and 1 base, with 9 bases remaining between them.

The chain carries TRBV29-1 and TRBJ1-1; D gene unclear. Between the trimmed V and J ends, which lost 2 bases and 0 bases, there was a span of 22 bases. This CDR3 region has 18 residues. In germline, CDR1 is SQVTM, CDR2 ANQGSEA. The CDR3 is CSVEYRRGVGFMNTEAFF. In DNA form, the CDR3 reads TGCAGCGTTGAATATCGGAGAGGAGTGGGTTTCATGAACACTGAAGCTTTCTTT.

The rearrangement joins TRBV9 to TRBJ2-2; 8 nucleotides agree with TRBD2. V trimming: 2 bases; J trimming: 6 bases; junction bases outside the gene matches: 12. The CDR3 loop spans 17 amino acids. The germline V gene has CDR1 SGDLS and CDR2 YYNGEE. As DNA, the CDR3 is TGTGCCAGCAGCGTGATGATGCGGGGGGCCGCTTCCGGGGAGCTGTTTTTT. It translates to CASSVMMRGAASGELFF. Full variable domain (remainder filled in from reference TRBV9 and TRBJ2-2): DSGVTQTPKHLITATGQRVTLRCSPRSGDLSVYWYQQSLDQGLQFLIQYYNGEERAKGNILERFSAQQFPDLHSELNLSSLELGDSALYFCASSVMMRGAASGELFFGEGSRLTVL.

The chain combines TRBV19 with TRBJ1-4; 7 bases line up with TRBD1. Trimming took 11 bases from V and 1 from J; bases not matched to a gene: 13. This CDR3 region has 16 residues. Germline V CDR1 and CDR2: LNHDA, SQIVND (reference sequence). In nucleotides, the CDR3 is TGTGCCGGTTGGACAGGCCCCCTGGAAACTAATGAAAAACTGTTTTTT. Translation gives CAGWTGPLETNEKLFF.

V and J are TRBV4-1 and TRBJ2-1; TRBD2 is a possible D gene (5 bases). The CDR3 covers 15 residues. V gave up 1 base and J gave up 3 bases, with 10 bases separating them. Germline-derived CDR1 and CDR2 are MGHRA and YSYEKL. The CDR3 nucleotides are TGCGCCAGCAGCCAAGTTTACGGGGTCTACAATGAGCAGTTCTTC. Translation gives CASSQVYGVYNEQFF.

CDR3 in amino acids: CASGVRGQETQYF. The CDR3 coding sequence is TGTGCCAGTGGTGTCCGGGGGCAAGAGACCCAGTACTTC. The chain links TRBV19 to TRBJ2-5; the D gene is possibly TRBD2 (6 bases). Germline V gene sequence: CDR1 LNHDA, CDR2 SQIVND (reference sequence). This CDR3 is 13 amino acids long. V was shortened by 8 bases and J by 2 bases, with 12 bases between the two germline ends.

CDR3 nucleotide sequence: TGCGCCAGCAGCCAAGAGCTAGCGGGGGGTGACGAGCAGTACTTC. Translating gives CASSQELAGGDEQYF. V usage is TRBV4-1 and J usage is TRBJ2-7, with 11 bases matching TRBD2. The CDR3 extends over 15 amino acids. With 0 bases clipped from V and 5 bases from J, the junction kept 3 bases outside the gene matches. Germline values: CDR1 MGHRA, CDR2 YSYEKL.

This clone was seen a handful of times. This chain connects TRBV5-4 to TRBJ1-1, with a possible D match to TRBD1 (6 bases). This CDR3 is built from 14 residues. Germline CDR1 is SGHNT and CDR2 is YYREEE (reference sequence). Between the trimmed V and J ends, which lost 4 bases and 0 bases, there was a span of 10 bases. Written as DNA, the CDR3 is TGTGCCAGCAGCCGGGGACAAATGAACACTGAAGCTTTCTTT. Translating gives CASSRGQMNTEAFF.